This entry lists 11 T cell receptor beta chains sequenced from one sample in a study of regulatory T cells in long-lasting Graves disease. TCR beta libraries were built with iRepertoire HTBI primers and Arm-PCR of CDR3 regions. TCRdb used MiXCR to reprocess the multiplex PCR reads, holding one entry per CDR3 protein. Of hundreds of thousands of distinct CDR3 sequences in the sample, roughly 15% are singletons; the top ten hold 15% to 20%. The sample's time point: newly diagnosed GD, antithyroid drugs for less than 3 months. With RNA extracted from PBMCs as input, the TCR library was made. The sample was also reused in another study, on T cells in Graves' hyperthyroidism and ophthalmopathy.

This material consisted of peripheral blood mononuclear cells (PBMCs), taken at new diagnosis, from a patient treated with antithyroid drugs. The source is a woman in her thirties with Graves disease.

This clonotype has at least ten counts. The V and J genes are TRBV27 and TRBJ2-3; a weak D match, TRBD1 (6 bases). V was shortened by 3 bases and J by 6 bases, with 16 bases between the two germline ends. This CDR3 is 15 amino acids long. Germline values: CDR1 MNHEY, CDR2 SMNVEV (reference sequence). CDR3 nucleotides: TGTGCCAGCAGTTTGTTTACAGGGAAGTCGGATACGCAGTATTTT. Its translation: CASSLFTGKSDTQYF.

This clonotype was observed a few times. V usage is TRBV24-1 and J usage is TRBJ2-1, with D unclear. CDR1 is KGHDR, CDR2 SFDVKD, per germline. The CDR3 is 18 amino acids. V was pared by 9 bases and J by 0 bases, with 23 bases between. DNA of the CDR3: TGTGCCACCGGCCCCTCCGCCGGCCACGGCGGCTCCTACAATGAGCAGTTCTTC. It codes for CATGPSAGHGGSYNEQFF.

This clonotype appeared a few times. The CDR3 is CASSGGPYSNQPQHF. The CDR3 DNA follows: TGTGCCAGCTCGGGGGGGCCATATAGCAATCAGCCCCAGCATTTT. The genes are TRBV7-2 and TRBJ1-5; D is possibly TRBD1 (6 bases). The CDR3 runs to 15 residues. V lost 8 bases and J lost 0, with 14 bases in between. Germline CDR1 SGHTA, CDR2 FQGNSA.

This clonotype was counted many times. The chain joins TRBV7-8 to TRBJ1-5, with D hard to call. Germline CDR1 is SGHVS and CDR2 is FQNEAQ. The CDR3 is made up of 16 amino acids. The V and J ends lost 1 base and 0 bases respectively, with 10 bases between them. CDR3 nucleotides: TGTGCCAGCAGCTTAGGACGGATAATTAGCAATCAGCCCCAGCATTTT. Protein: CASSLGRIISNQPQHF.

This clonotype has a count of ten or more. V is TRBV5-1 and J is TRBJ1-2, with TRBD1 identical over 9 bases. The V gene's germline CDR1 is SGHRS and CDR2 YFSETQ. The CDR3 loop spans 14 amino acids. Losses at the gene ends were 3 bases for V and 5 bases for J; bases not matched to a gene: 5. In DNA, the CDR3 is TGCGCCAGCAGCTGGACAGGGGACCCTTATGGCTACACCTTC. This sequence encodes CASSWTGDPYGYTF.

The CDR3 coding sequence is TGTGCCAGCAGCGTAGATCCCAACACCGGGGAGCTGTTTTTT. This translates into CASSVDPNTGELFF. The V call is TRBV9, the J call TRBJ2-2; no clear D. The V end was cut by 0 bases, the J end by 2 bases, with 5 bases between. The CDR3 is 14 residues long. The germline V gene has CDR1 SGDLS and CDR2 YYNGEE.

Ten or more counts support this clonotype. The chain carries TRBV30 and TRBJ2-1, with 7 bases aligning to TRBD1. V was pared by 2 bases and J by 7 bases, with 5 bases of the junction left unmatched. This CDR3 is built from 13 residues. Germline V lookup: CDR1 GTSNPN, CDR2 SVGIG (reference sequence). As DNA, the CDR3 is TGTGCCTGGAGTAGCAGGGGGTGGAATGAGCAGTTCTTC. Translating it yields CAWSSRGWNEQFF.

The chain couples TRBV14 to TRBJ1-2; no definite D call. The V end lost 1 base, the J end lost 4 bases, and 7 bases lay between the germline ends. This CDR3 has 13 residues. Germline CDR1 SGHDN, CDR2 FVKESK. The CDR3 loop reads CASSQVGIYGYTF. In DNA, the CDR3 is TGTGCCAGCAGCCAAGTAGGCATCTATGGCTACACCTTC.

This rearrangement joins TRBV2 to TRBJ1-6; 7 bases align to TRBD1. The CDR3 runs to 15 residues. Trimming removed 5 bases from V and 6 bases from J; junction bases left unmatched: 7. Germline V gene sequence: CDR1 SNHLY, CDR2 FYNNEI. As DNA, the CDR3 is TGTGCCAGCAGTCCCAGGGGGAATGGTAATTCACCCCTCCACTTT. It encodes CASSPRGNGNSPLHF. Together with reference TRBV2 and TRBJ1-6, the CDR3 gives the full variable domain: EPEVTQTPSHQVTQMGQEVILRCVPISNHLYFYWYRQILGQKVEFLVSFYNNEISEKSEIFDDQFSVERPDGSNFTLKIRSTKLEDSAMYFCASSPRGNGNSPLHFGNGTRLTVT.

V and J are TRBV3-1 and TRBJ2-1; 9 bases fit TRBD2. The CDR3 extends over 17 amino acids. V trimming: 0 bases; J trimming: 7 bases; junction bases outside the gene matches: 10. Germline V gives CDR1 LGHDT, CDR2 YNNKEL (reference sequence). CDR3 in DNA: TGTGCCAGCAGCCAAGAAATCTCGCTAGCGGGAACGAATGAGCAGTTCTTC. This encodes CASSQEISLAGTNEQFF.

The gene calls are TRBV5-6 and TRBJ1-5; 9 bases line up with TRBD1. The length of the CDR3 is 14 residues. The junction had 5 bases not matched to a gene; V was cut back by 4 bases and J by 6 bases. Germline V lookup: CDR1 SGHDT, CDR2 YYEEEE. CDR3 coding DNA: TGTGCCAGCAGCACACAGGGGGCCTTTCAGCCCCAGCATTTT. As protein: CASSTQGAFQPQHF.